One sample yielded the 20 T cell receptor beta chains listed below, sequenced in a study of cytomegalovirus exposure and HLA in healthy donors. The PCR contained 60 Vbeta and 13 Jbeta primers. TCRdb keeps only in-frame clones here, not all; method: immunoSEQ multiplex PCR. Found here are 150,000 to 200,000 clones, around 68% of them singletons; the top ten hold just under 3%. Sequenced input: PBMCs. These receptors were obtained from a man aged 35-49 years in good health and CMV-seronegative.

This rearrangement joins TRBV2 to TRBJ2-3; no definite D call. Trimming removed 6 bases from V and 1 base from J, with 11 bases in between. The CDR3 runs to 14 residues. The germline CDR1 and CDR2 sequences are SNHLY and FYNNEI. The CDR3 nucleotides read TGTGCCAGCAGCCCTCTCCGGGGCACAGATACGCAGTATTTT. Residues: CASSPLRGTDTQYF. Filled out from reference TRBV2 and TRBJ2-3, the complete variable domain reads EPEVTQTPSHQVTQMGQEVILRCVPISNHLYFYWYRQILGQKVEFLVSFYNNEISEKSEIFDDQFSVERPDGSNFTLKIRSTKLEDSAMYFCASSPLRGTDTQYFGPGTRLTVL.

The rearrangement uses TRBV4-1 and TRBJ2-7, with TRBD1 matching over 9 bases. Per germline, CDR1 MGHRA and CDR2 YSYEKL. CDR3 length: 14 amino acids. The V gene end was trimmed by 5 bases and the J gene end by 5 bases; junction bases not matched to a gene: 7. The CDR3 loop is CASSKRDRENEQYF. For the CDR3, the DNA is TGCGCCAGCAGCAAGAGGGACAGGGAAAACGAGCAGTACTTC.

This clone was observed a single time. V and J are TRBV6-1 and TRBJ1-1; maybe TRBD1 (6 bases). Per the germline V gene, CDR1 is MNHNS and CDR2 is SASEGT. The CDR3 loop spans 13 amino acids. Between the trimmed V and J ends, which lost 5 bases and 3 bases, there was a span of 10 bases. The CDR3 loop reads CASSPRGDTEAFF. CDR3 nucleotides: TGTGCCAGCAGTCCCAGGGGAGACACTGAAGCTTTCTTT.

V gene TRBV5-1 combines with J gene TRBJ1-2, with 7 bases fitting TRBD1. Germline CDR1 SGHRS, CDR2 YFSETQ. V lost 2 bases and J lost 5; bases outside the gene matches: 3. The CDR3 sequence is 13 residues long. The CDR3 here is CASSLQGQYGYTF. CDR3 nucleotides: TGCGCCAGCAGCTTACAGGGACAGTATGGCTACACCTTC. The variable domain in full, with the rest retrieved from reference TRBV5-1 and TRBJ1-2, is KAGVTQTPRYLIKTRGQQVTLSCSPISGHRSVSWYQQTPGQGLQFLFEYFSETQRNKGNFPGRFSGRQFSNSRSEMNVSTLELGDSALYLCASSLQGQYGYTFGSGTRLTVV.

This clone came up a few times. J is TRBJ2-5 and V is TRBV27; D not resolved. The V and J ends lost 0 bases and 2 bases respectively, with 10 bases between them. The length of the CDR3 is 15 residues. Germline CDR1 is MNHEY and CDR2 is SMNVEV (reference sequence). The CDR3 reads CASSLSIQWQETQYF. The CDR3 bases are TGTGCCAGCAGTTTATCGATCCAGTGGCAAGAGACCCAGTACTTC.

This clone has only a few counts. The chain is built from TRBV4-3 and TRBJ1-3, with D perhaps TRBD1 (6 bases). Between the trimmed V and J ends, which lost 1 base and 1 base, there was a span of 17 bases. This CDR3 region has 18 residues. Germline V gives CDR1 LGHNA, CDR2 YSLEER. The CDR3 nucleotides read TGCGCCAGCAGCCAAGCCTGGACAGAGGGTAGTTCTGGAAACACCATATATTTT. Amino acids: CASSQAWTEGSSGNTIYF.

In its sample, this clone was seen a few times. The chain recombines TRBV7-6 with TRBJ2-1; a possible D gene is TRBD1 (6 bases). With 6 bases removed from V and 8 bases from J, the gap between germline ends came to 17 bases. CDR3 size: 14 residues. The germline V gene encodes CDR1 SGHVS and CDR2 FNYEAQ. CDR3: CASRSPSQGYEQFF. In DNA, the CDR3 is TGTGCCAGCAGGAGTCCCTCACAGGGTTATGAGCAGTTCTTC.

As regards this clone: Relative to the germline gene, one junction end is altered; a read error may explain this. The V call is TRBV7-7, the J call TRBJ2-3, with 12 bases lining up with TRBD2. Germline loops: CDR1 SSHAT, CDR2 FNYEAQ (reference sequence). The CDR3 spans 17 residues. The CDR3 nucleotides read TGTGCTAGCAGCAAGCTAGCGGGAGGGCCGGGTACAGATACGCAGTATTTT. This encodes CASSKLAGGPGTDTQYF.

With respect to this clone: This specimen includes other DNA sequences encoding the same CDR3. This chain uses TRBV19 with TRBJ2-1, with TRBD2 identical over 11 bases. Germline CDR1 reads LNHDA; CDR2 reads SQIVND (reference sequence). V trimming: 5 bases; J trimming: 10 bases; junction bases outside the gene matches: 13. This CDR3 is 16 amino acids long. CDR3 sequence: CASSLGGLAGGREQFF. CDR3 bases: TGTGCCAGTAGTCTTGGGGGGCTAGCGGGAGGACGGGAGCAGTTCTTC. Combining the CDR3 with reference TRBV19 and TRBJ2-1 gives the whole variable domain DGGITQSPKYLFRKEGQNVTLSCEQNLNHDAMYWYRQDPGQGLRLIYYSQIVNDFQKGDIAEGYSVSREKKESFPLTVTSAQKNPTAFYLCASSLGGLAGGREQFFGPGTRLTVL.

The chain links TRBV5-1 to TRBJ1-5; no firm D call. Germline V gene data show CDR1 as SGHRS and CDR2 as YFSETQ. Trimming took 4 bases from V and 3 from J, leaving 11 bases between them. The CDR3 extends over 14 amino acids. This chain's CDR3 is CASSLGSDNQPQHF. The CDR3 coding sequence is TGCGCCAGCAGCCTAGGGAGTGACAATCAGCCCCAGCATTTT.

The chain joins TRBV30 to TRBJ2-3; D is possibly TRBD1 (5 bases). Germline lookup yields CDR1 GTSNPN and CDR2 SVGIG (reference sequence). V lost 0 bases and J lost 9, with 10 bases in between. The CDR3 is made up of 12 amino acids. The CDR3 nucleotides are TGTGCCTGGAGTGTAGATACAGGAACGCAGTATTTT. It yields the protein CAWSVDTGTQYF. The variable domain in full, completed from reference TRBV30 and TRBJ2-3, reads SQTIHQWPATLVQPVGSPLSLECTVEGTSNPNLYWYRQAAGRGLQLLFYSVGIGQISSEVPQNLSASRPQDRQFILSSKKLLLSDSGFYLCAWSVDTGTQYFGPGTRLTVL.

V and J are TRBV7-9 and TRBJ2-1; 10 nucleotides line up with TRBD1. V lost 0 bases, J lost 7 bases, and 9 bases stayed unmatched. The CDR3 has 17 residues. CDR1 is SEHNR and CDR2 is FQNEAQ in the germline V gene (reference sequence). The CDR3 reads CASSLAFIGTGANEQFF. Here the CDR3 DNA reads TGTGCCAGCAGCTTAGCGTTTATTGGGACAGGGGCAAATGAGCAGTTCTTC.

The chain has TRBV6-1 and TRBJ1-1, with 10 positions matching TRBD1. From germline, CDR1 is MNHNS and CDR2 SASEGT. Trimming removed 8 bases from V and 4 bases from J; junction bases left unmatched: 4. CDR3 length: 13 residues. CDR3 loop: CASEDRGGTEAFF. CDR3 coding DNA: TGTGCCAGCGAGGACAGGGGGGGCACTGAAGCTTTCTTT.

V gene TRBV6-5 combines with J gene TRBJ1-4, with D perhaps matching TRBD1 (5 bases). The germline CDR1 and CDR2 sequences are MNHEY and SVGAGI. The V and J ends lost 5 bases and 7 bases respectively, with 14 bases between them. The CDR3 sequence is 14 residues long. For the CDR3, the DNA is TGTGCCAGCAGTCCCGAACGGGGGGTTGAAAAACTGTTTTTT. Encoded protein: CASSPERGVEKLFF.

This chain joins TRBV4-2 and TRBJ1-1, with TRBD1 matching over 7 bases. Germline lookup yields CDR1 LGHNA and CDR2 YNFKEQ. CDR3 length equals 13 residues. The J segment lost 11 bases and the V segment lost 2 bases, leaving 8 bases of the junction unmatched. The CDR3 DNA reads TGTGCCAGCAGCCAAACAGGGGTCTCGGGGGCTTTCTTT. It encodes CASSQTGVSGAFF.

The V gene is TRBV4-1, the J gene TRBJ2-3; D may be TRBD2 (5 bases). The CDR3 consists of 12 residues. Trimming pared 8 bases from V and 2 bases from J, leaving 8 bases between. Germline V lookup: CDR1 MGHRA, CDR2 YSYEKL. The CDR3 loop is CASRGLTDTQYF. CDR3 sequence (DNA): TGCGCCAGCCGGGGTCTCACAGATACGCAGTATTTT.

With regard to this clone: Within the sample, other DNA sequences also encode this same CDR3. The chain carries TRBV5-1 and TRBJ1-1; D is unclear. Trimming cost V 1 base and J 1 base, with 8 bases left between them. Per the germline V gene, CDR1 is SGHRS and CDR2 is YFSETQ. This CDR3 has 14 residues. Here the CDR3 reads CASSLRRGNTEAFF. The CDR3 nucleotides are TGCGCCAGCAGCTTGAGGAGAGGGAACACTGAAGCTTTCTTT. The complete variable domain, with remaining parts taken from reference TRBV5-1 and TRBJ1-1, reads KAGVTQTPRYLIKTRGQQVTLSCSPISGHRSVSWYQQTPGQGLQFLFEYFSETQRNKGNFPGRFSGRQFSNSRSEMNVSTLELGDSALYLCASSLRRGNTEAFFGQGTRLTVV.

The J gene is TRBJ2-3, the V gene TRBV29-1, with a possible D match to TRBD2 (6 bases). V gave up 7 bases and J gave up 2 bases, with 16 bases separating them. CDR3 length: 14 amino acids. CDR1 is SQVTM and CDR2 is ANQGSEA in the germline V gene. CDR3 DNA sequence: TGCAGCGAAAACGGGAGCCCCGACACAGATACGCAGTATTTT. Residues: CSENGSPDTDTQYF.

The V and J genes are TRBV5-4 and TRBJ2-7; D call uncertain. CDR3 size: 14 residues. Germline V lookup: CDR1 SGHNT, CDR2 YYREEE (reference sequence). The V end lost 0 bases, the J end lost 0 bases, and 7 bases lay between the germline ends. CDR3 DNA sequence: TGTGCCAGCAGCTTGGACAGCTACTCCTACGAGCAGTACTTC. This codes for CASSLDSYSYEQYF.

The V gene is TRBV19, the J gene TRBJ2-5, with a weak D call TRBD2 (6 bases). The J call is doubtful: the DNA matches TRBJ2-7 better. Looked up from germline, CDR1 is LNHDA and CDR2 is SQIVND (reference sequence). This CDR3 is built from 14 residues. As DNA, the CDR3 is TGTGCCAGTAGTAGCGGGACCGGGATCTACGAGCAGTACTTC. Its protein is CASSSGTGIYEQYF.